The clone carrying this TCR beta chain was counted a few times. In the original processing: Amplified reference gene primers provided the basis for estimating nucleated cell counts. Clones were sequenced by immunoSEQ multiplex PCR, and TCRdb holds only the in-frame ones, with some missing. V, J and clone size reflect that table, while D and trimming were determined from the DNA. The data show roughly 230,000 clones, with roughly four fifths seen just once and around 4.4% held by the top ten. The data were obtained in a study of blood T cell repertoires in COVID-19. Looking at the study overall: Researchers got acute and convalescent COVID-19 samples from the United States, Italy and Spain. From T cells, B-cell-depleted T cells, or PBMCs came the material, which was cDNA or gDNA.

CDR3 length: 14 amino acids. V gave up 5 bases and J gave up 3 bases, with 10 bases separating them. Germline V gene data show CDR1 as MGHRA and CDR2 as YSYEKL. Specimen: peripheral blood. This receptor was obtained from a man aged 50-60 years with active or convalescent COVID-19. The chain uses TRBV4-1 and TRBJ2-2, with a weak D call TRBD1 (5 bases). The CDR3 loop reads CASSFQQDTGELFF. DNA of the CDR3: TGCGCCAGCAGCTTCCAACAGGACACCGGGGAGCTGTTTTTT.